This T cell receptor beta chain originates from a study of glioma-infiltrating T cells. Study summary: Before surgery, glioma patients received dexamethasone for at most six days.

Study results and caveats: Very few CDR3 sequences were shared between tissue and blood. Non-neoplastic patients had below-expected tissue-blood divergence, while all gliomas exceeded expectation.

This clonotype was seen only a few times. Its antigen is undetermined. Amplification of TCR alpha and beta CDR3 regions from RNA used iRepertoire nested multiplex PCR. One-step reverse transcription and amplification started from roughly 100-400 ng of tissue mRNA or PBMC total RNA. Each CDR3 protein gets one entry after TCRdb re-called the multiplex PCR reads with MiXCR. The repertoire includes more than 300,000 distinct CDR3 sequences, less than 50% of them detected once, and around 12% sits in the top ten. The origin of this receptor is a human donor with low-grade glioma or glioblastoma, undergoing nonglioma brain surgery, or in good health (not recorded which). The sequencing sample was made of glioma tissue, nonneoplastic brain tissue, or PBMCs (not recorded which).

CDR3 bases: TGCAGTGCTACCGGACAGGGTCGAAACACCATATATTTT. Its translation: CSATGQGRNTIYF. This chain links TRBV20-1 with TRBJ1-3; 8 positions match TRBD1. With 4 bases clipped from V and 5 bases from J, the junction kept 4 bases outside the gene matches. The CDR3 has 13 residues. CDR1 is DFQATT and CDR2 is SNEGSKA in the germline V gene (reference sequence).